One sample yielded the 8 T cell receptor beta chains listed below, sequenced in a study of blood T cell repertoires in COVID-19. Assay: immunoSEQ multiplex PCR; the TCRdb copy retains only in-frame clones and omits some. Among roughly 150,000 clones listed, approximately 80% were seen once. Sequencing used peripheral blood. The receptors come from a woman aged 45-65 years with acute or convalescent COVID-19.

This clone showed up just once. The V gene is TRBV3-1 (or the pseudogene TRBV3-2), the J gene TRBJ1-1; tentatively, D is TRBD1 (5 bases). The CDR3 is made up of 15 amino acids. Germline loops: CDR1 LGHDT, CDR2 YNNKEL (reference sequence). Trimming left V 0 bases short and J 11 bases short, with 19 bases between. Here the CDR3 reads CASSQDLRSREGAFF. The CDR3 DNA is TGTGCCAGCAGCCAAGATTTGAGGAGCCGGGAGGGGGCTTTCTTT.

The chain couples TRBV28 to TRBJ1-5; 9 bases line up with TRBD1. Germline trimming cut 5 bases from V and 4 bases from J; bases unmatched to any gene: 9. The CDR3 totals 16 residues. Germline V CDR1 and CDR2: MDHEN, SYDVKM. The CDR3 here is CASSPRGQGRNQPQHF. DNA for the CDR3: TGTGCCAGCAGTCCCCGGGGACAGGGACGAAATCAGCCCCAGCATTTT.

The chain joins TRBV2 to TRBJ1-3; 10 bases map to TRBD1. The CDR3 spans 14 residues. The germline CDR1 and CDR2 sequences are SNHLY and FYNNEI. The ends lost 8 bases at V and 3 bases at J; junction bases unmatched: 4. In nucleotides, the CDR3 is TGTGCCAGCCGGACAGGGGGGGTTGGAAACACCATATATTTT. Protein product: CASRTGGVGNTIYF.

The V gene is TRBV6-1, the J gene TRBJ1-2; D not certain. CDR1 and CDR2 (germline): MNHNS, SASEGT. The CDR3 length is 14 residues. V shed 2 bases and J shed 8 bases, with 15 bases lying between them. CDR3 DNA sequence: TGTGCCAGCAGTGAAACGTGGGCTGGGTTGGGCTACACCTTC. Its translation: CASSETWAGLGYTF.

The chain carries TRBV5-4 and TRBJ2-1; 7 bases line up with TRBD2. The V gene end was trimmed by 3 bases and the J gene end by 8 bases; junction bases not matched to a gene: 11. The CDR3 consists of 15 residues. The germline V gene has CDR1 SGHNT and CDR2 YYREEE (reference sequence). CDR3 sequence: CASSSSGVQVDEQFF. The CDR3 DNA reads TGTGCCAGCAGCTCAAGCGGGGTACAGGTAGATGAGCAGTTCTTC.

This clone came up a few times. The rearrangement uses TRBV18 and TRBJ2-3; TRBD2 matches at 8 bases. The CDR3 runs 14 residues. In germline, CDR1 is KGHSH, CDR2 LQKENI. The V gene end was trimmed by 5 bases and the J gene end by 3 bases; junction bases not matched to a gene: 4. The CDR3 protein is CASSLAGTTDTQYF. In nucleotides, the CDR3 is TGTGCCAGCTCATTAGCGGGGACGACAGATACGCAGTATTTT.

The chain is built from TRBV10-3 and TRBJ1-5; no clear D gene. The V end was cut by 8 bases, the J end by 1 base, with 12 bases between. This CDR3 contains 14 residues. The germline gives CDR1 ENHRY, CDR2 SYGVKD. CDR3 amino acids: CAIGREGSNQPQHF. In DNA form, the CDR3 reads TGTGCCATCGGGAGGGAGGGAAGCAATCAGCCCCAGCATTTT.

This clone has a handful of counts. The chain's CDR3 is CATEEGVDTDTQYF. The CDR3 region has the DNA TGTGCCACCGAGGAAGGGGTTGATACAGATACGCAGTATTTT. The V and J genes are TRBV15 and TRBJ2-3; D possibly corresponds to TRBD1 (5 bases). The V gene lost 8 bases and the J gene lost 3 bases, with 15 bases spanning the gap. The germline V gene has CDR1 LNHNV and CDR2 YYDKDF (reference sequence). This CDR3 region has 14 residues.